This T cell receptor beta chain is drawn from a study of cytomegalovirus exposure and HLA in healthy donors. Study at large: One earlier analysis, a look at 150 million to 200 million T cells, found almost 120 million unique TCR beta sequences. Study-wide results and caveats: Several top significant clusters appeared, in a later analysis, to be linked to common viral pathogens. Sequences of the TCR beta chain were said to predict the HLA-A and HLA-B alleles of most subjects accurately. HLA alleles were associated with 18,000 or so TCR beta sequences in a later analysis at 0.05 false discovery rate.

To note about this clone: Its antigen is not known.

Germline-derived CDR1 and CDR2 are SNHLY and FYNNEI. The CDR3 sequence is 15 residues long. The ends were cut back, 4 bases at V and 0 bases at J, with 12 bases in the middle. The PCR employed 60 Vbeta primers together with 13 Jbeta primers. Repertoires were generated with immunoSEQ multiplex PCR, while TCRdb's copy carries only in-frame clones and drops some. The profile covers 150,000 to 200,000 clones, with 68% appearing a single time and approximately 1.5% taken by the ten largest. The chain joins TRBV2 to TRBJ1-1; TRBD1 might be the D (6 bases). Sample: PBMCs. The sequence was collected from a man in his fifties in good health and CMV-seronegative. In nucleotides, the CDR3 is TGTGCCAGCAGTGTGGGGGGGGCAATGAACACTGAAGCTTTCTTT. Protein sequence: CASSVGGAMNTEAFF.